Following are 22 T cell receptor beta chains from one sample sequenced in a study of cytomegalovirus exposure and HLA in healthy donors. The PCR made use of 60 Vbeta and 13 Jbeta primers. TCRdb's table, derived via immunoSEQ multiplex PCR, lists solely in-frame clones and lacks some. The sample spans 150,000 to 200,000 clones; the ten largest clones claim about 2.2%. The sequenced sample consisted of PBMCs. All receptors come from a man aged 30 to 45 in good health and CMV-seronegative.

V and J are TRBV27 and TRBJ2-5; D is unclear. CDR3 length equals 14 residues. Between the trimmed V and J ends, which lost 3 bases and 4 bases, there was a span of 12 bases. Per the germline V gene, CDR1 is MNHEY and CDR2 is SMNVEV (reference sequence). This CDR3 is CASSLLSSAETQYF. The CDR3 DNA reads as TGTGCCAGCAGTTTGTTATCCAGCGCAGAGACCCAGTACTTC.

This sequence joins TRBV19 and TRBJ1-1; perhaps TRBD1 as D (5 bases). The CDR3 has 13 residues. Germline V CDR1 and CDR2: LNHDA, SQIVND (reference sequence). Trimming took 5 bases from V and 5 from J, leaving 12 bases between them. For the CDR3, the DNA is TGTGCCAGTAGTGGGGCCCGGTGGACTGAAGCTTTCTTT. Its translation is CASSGARWTEAFF.

The chain recombines TRBV11-3 with TRBJ2-1; TRBD2 is a possible D gene (7 bases). The V and J ends lost 2 bases and 6 bases respectively, with 14 bases between them. Germline loops: CDR1 SGHNT, CDR2 YENEEA. CDR3 size: 15 residues. The CDR3 DNA reads as TGTGCCAGCAGCTTATCGGGGGGCGCGGCCAATGAGCAGTTCTTC. The encoded protein is CASSLSGGAANEQFF.

This chain joins TRBV30 and TRBJ1-2; 7 bases are shared with TRBD1. Germline V gene data show CDR1 as GTSNPN and CDR2 as SVGIG (reference sequence). The CDR3 extends over 13 amino acids. The trim removed 4 bases at V and 8 bases at J, leaving 10 bases unmatched. The CDR3 region is CAWNIPGQWGYTF. CDR3 sequence (DNA): TGTGCCTGGAACATACCGGGACAGTGGGGCTACACCTTC.

The chain recombines TRBV12-5 with TRBJ1-5; tentatively, D is TRBD1 (5 bases). This CDR3 is built from 16 residues. Deletions cut 1 base from V and 0 bases from J, with 10 bases between. Germline CDR1 and CDR2: LGHNT and FRNRAP. The CDR3 coding sequence is TGTGCTAGTGGTTTGGCCGACAGTGCTAGCAATCAGCCCCAGCATTTT. Translating it yields CASGLADSASNQPQHF.

The gene calls are TRBV7-9 and TRBJ2-3; TRBD2 matches at 11 bases. The CDR3 extends over 17 amino acids. Per the germline V gene, CDR1 is SEHNR and CDR2 is FQNEAQ (reference sequence). Trimming removed 3 bases from V and 3 bases from J; junction bases left unmatched: 8. The CDR3 nucleotides read TGTGCCAGCAGCTTTACGACTAGCGGGATGAGGACAGATACGCAGTATTTT. Translated, it gives CASSFTTSGMRTDTQYF.

The J gene is TRBJ2-7, the V gene TRBV27; 7 nucleotides match TRBD2. After removal of 4 bases from V and 1 base from J, the junction contained 10 bases not matched to a gene. Per the germline V gene, CDR1 is MNHEY and CDR2 is SMNVEV (reference sequence). CDR3 length: 16 amino acids. The CDR3 nucleotides are TGTGCCAGCAGTTCCTCTAGCGGCTCGTTTTCCTACGAGCAGTACTTC. As protein: CASSSSSGSFSYEQYF.

DNA for the CDR3: TGTGCCAGCAGCTTTGAGTCCGGGGAGCTGTTTTTT. This encodes CASSFESGELFF. The chain uses TRBV11-3 and TRBJ2-2; no clear D gene. CDR1 and CDR2 (germline): SGHNT, YENEEA. The CDR3 is made up of 12 amino acids. V lost 3 bases and J lost 6, with 5 bases in between. Supplemented by reference TRBV11-3 and TRBJ2-2, the full variable domain reads EAGVVQSPRYKIIEKKQPVAFWCNPISGHNTLYWYLQNLGQGPELLIRYENEEAVDDSQLPKDRFSAERLKGVDSTLKIQPAELGDSAVYLCASSFESGELFFGEGSRLTVL.

This chain uses TRBV13 with TRBJ2-5; 10 nucleotides agree with TRBD2. The V and J ends lost 4 bases and 5 bases, in that order; junction bases with no gene match: 1. The CDR3 consists of 13 residues. The germline V gene encodes CDR1 PRHDT and CDR2 FYEKMQ (reference sequence). The CDR3 here is CASSWTSGETQYF. For the CDR3, the DNA is TGTGCCAGCAGCTGGACTAGCGGCGAGACCCAGTACTTC.

This rearrangement joins TRBV4-2 to TRBJ1-1; no clear D. CDR1 LGHNA and CDR2 YNFKEQ come from the germline V gene. This CDR3 region has 15 residues. Trimming took off 1 base at V and 1 base at J, with 10 bases between the two ends. This chain's CDR3 is CASSQVTEPNTEAFF. The CDR3 DNA is TGTGCCAGCAGCCAAGTTACAGAGCCGAACACTGAAGCTTTCTTT.

The chain joins TRBV19 to TRBJ2-3; 10 bases agree with TRBD1. The ends lost 10 bases at V and 5 bases at J; junction bases unmatched: 12. The CDR3 is made up of 15 amino acids. Germline V gene data show CDR1 as LNHDA and CDR2 as SQIVND (reference sequence). In DNA form, the CDR3 reads TGTGCCACGAAGCACCCGGGACAGGGGATAGATACGCAGTATTTT. Translated: CATKHPGQGIDTQYF.

The chain couples TRBV6-5 to TRBJ1-2; 7 bases align to TRBD1. This CDR3 is 13 amino acids long. Trimming at V came to 6 bases and at J to 2 bases, leaving 3 bases not matched to a gene. Germline CDR1 and CDR2: MNHEY and SVGAGI. CDR3 in amino acids: CASRPGQNYGYTF. In DNA, the CDR3 is TGTGCCAGCAGACCGGGACAGAACTATGGCTACACCTTC.

V and J are TRBV12-1 and TRBJ1-1. TRBV12-1 is marked as a pseudogene. The CDR3 has 18 residues. CDR3: CASSFPHRQNRRDTEAFF. In DNA, the CDR3 is TGTGCCAGCAGCTTTCCCCACCGACAGAATAGGAGGGACACTGAAGCTTTCTTT.

CDR3 nucleotides: TGTGCCAGCAGCTCCCGAGGAGGGAGTGGCCAGCCCCAGCATTTT. Translating gives CASSSRGGSGQPQHF. The V gene is TRBV28, the J gene TRBJ1-5, with D unresolved. Trimming took off 6 bases at V and 7 bases at J, with 19 bases between the two ends. CDR1 is MDHEN and CDR2 is SYDVKM in the germline V gene. This CDR3 spans 15 amino acids.

The J gene is TRBJ1-1, the V gene TRBV5-1, with D maybe TRBD1 (5 bases). Germline CDR1 SGHRS, CDR2 YFSETQ. The CDR3 has 11 residues. The V end lost 3 bases, the J end lost 7 bases, and 7 bases lay between the germline ends. In DNA, the CDR3 is TGCGCCAGCAGCTGGGGCGGTGAAGCTTTCTTT. Amino acid sequence: CASSWGGEAFF.

V usage is TRBV5-4 and J usage is TRBJ2-5; 10 nucleotides match TRBD2. The tail of the sequence fits TRBJ2-7 better, so the J call may be wrong. This CDR3 comprises 14 residues. In germline, CDR1 is SGHNT, CDR2 YYREEE (reference sequence). CDR3 DNA sequence: TGTGCCAGCAGGGAGCGGGAGGGAGACTACGAGCAGTACTTC. As protein: CASREREGDYEQYF.

The V call is TRBV7-2, the J call TRBJ1-5, with 7 bases identical to TRBD1. The CDR3 sequence is 16 residues long. The germline CDR1 and CDR2 sequences are SGHTA and FQGNSA. Trimming took 7 bases from V and 0 from J; bases not matched to a gene: 9. The CDR3 reads CASIPTGDFSNQPQHF. The CDR3 coding sequence is TGTGCCAGCATACCAACAGGGGATTTTAGCAATCAGCCCCAGCATTTT.

CDR3 nucleotide sequence: TGCGCCAGCAGCCAAACCTCGTTTGGACAGGGGTTTGAAAAACTGTTTTTT. This translates into CASSQTSFGQGFEKLFF. The rearrangement joins TRBV4-1 to TRBJ1-4; 9 positions match TRBD1. Per the germline V gene, CDR1 is MGHRA and CDR2 is YSYEKL. The CDR3 is made up of 17 amino acids. After removal of 2 bases from V and 7 bases from J, the junction contained 11 bases not matched to a gene.

The V call is TRBV7-9, the J call TRBJ1-1; tentative D call: TRBD1 (5 bases). CDR1 is SEHNR, CDR2 FQNEAQ, per germline (reference sequence). Deletions cut 1 base from V and 4 bases from J, with 13 bases between. The CDR3 is 15 amino acids. The chain's CDR3 is CASSLDQGWGTEAFF. For the CDR3, the DNA is TGTGCCAGCAGCTTAGATCAGGGCTGGGGCACTGAAGCTTTCTTT.

The chain combines TRBV11-1 with TRBJ1-1, with D hard to call. CDR1 and CDR2 (germline): SGHAT, FQDESV (reference sequence). The CDR3 consists of 14 residues. V lost 3 bases, J lost 4 bases, and 12 bases lay in between. CDR3 DNA: TGTGCCAGCAGCTTCCGGTCGGCGGGCACTGAAGCTTTCTTT. Protein: CASSFRSAGTEAFF.

The V gene is TRBV11-2, the J gene TRBJ2-7; 8 positions match TRBD2. Per germline, CDR1 SGHAT and CDR2 FQNNGV. The V gene end was trimmed by 0 bases and the J gene end by 1 base; junction bases not matched to a gene: 5. The CDR3 totals 16 residues. The CDR3 DNA reads as TGTGCCAGCAGCTTAGAGACGCGGGGGGCTTCCTACGAGCAGTACTTC. Protein sequence: CASSLETRGASYEQYF.

V and J are TRBV6-5 and TRBJ2-1; 8 bases map to TRBD2. The CDR3 runs 14 residues. The V gene's germline CDR1 is MNHEY and CDR2 SVGAGI. V shed 4 bases and J 2 bases; nucleotides not matched to a gene: 1. CDR3 coding DNA: TGTGCCAGCAGTTTAGCGGGAACCTACAATGAGCAGTTCTTC. This encodes CASSLAGTYNEQFF.